This TCR beta chain was sequenced during a study of naive and memory T cell subsets. This clonotype was detected only a few times. Amplification of ligated cDNA took four PCR rounds with SP2 and nested alpha and beta constant primers. TCRdb re-called the 5' RACE reads with MiXCR, one entry per CDR3 protein. The repertoire holds tens of thousands of distinct CDR3 sequences, with roughly 8.1% as singletons. Germline CDR1 MDHEN, CDR2 SYDVKM. The CDR3 is 14 residues long. Trimming at V came to 7 bases and at J to 9 bases, leaving 5 bases not matched to a gene. An oligonucleotide containing a UMI was ligated to the 3' end of TCR cDNA.

This receptor was taken from a female donor in good health. The rearrangement uses TRBV28 and TRBJ2-1; 14 bases match TRBD2. The CDR3 DNA reads as TGTGCCAGCAAGGGACTAGCGGGAGCTATTGAGCAGTTCTTC. Translating gives CASKGLAGAIEQFF.